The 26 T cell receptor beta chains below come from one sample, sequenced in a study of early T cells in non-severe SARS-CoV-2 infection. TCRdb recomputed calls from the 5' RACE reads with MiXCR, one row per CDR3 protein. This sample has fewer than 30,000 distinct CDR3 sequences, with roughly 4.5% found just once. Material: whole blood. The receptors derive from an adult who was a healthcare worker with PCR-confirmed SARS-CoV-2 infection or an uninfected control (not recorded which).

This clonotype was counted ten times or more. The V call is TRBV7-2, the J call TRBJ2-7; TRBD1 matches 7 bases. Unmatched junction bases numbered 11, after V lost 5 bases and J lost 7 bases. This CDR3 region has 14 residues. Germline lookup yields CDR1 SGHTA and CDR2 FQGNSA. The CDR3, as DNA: TGTGCCAGCAGCCTCTTGACAGGGTCTAGGGAGCAGTACTTC. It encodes CASSLLTGSREQYF.

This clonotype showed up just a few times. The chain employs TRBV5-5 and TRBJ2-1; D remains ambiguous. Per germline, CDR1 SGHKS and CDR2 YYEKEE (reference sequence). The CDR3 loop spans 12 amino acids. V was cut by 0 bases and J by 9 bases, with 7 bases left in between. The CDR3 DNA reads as TGTGCCAGCAGCTTGGACTGGGGTGAGCAGTTCTTC. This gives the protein CASSLDWGEQFF.

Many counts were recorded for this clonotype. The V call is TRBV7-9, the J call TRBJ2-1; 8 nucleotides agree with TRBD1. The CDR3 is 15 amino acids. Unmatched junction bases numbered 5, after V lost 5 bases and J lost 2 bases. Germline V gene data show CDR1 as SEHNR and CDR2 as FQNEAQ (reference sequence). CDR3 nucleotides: TGTGCCAGCAGCCAACAGGGGGGACCCTACAATGAGCAGTTCTTC. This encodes CASSQQGGPYNEQFF.

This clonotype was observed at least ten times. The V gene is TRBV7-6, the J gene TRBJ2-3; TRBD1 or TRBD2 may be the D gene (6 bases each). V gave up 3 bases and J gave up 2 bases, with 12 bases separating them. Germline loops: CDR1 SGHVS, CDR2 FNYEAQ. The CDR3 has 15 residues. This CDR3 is CASSFYGGSTDTQYF. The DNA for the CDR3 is TGTGCCAGCAGCTTTTACGGGGGCTCCACAGATACGCAGTATTTT.

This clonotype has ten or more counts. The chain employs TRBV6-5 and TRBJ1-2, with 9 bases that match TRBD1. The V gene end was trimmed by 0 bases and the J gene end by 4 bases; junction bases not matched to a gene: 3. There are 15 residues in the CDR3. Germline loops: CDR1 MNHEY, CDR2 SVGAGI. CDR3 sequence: CASSYSGQGIYGYTF. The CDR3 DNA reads TGTGCCAGCAGTTACTCGGGACAGGGAATCTATGGCTACACCTTC.

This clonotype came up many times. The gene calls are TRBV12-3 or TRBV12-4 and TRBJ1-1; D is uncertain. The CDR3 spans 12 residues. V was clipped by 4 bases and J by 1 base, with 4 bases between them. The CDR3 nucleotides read TGTGCCAGCAGTTACCCGAACACTGAAGCTTTCTTT. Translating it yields CASSYPNTEAFF.

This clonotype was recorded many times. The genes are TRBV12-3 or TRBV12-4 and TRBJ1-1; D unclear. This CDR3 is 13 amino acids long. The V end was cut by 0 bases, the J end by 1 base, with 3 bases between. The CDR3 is CASSLAQNTEAFF. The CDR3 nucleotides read TGTGCCAGCAGTTTAGCACAGAACACTGAAGCTTTCTTT.

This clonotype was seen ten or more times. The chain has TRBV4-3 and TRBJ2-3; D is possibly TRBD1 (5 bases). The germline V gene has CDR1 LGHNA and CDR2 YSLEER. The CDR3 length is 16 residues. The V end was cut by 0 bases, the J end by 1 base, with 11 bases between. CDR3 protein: CASSQDQGSRTDTQYF. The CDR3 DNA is TGCGCCAGCAGCCAAGATCAGGGCAGCCGCACAGATACGCAGTATTTT.

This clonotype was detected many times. The DNA for the CDR3 is TGCAGTGCTTCGGGACAGGGGTTAGCCAAAAACATTCAGTACTTC. The encoded protein is CSASGQGLAKNIQYF. The chain joins TRBV20-1 to TRBJ2-4, with 10 bases aligning to TRBD1. The germline V gene has CDR1 DFQATT and CDR2 SNEGSKA (reference sequence). This CDR3 is 15 amino acids long. J gave up 0 bases and V 5 bases, and 4 bases lay outside the gene matches.

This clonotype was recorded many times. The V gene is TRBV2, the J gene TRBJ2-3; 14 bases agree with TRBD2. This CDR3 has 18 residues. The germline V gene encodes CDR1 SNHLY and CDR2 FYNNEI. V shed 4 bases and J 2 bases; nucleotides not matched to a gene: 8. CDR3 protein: CASSARRTSGGNTDTQYF. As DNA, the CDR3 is TGTGCCAGCAGTGCCCGCCGGACTAGCGGGGGGAACACAGATACGCAGTATTTT. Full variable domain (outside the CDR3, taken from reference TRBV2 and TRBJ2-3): EPEVTQTPSHQVTQMGQEVILRCVPISNHLYFYWYRQILGQKVEFLVSFYNNEISEKSEIFDDQFSVERPDGSNFTLKIRSTKLEDSAMYFCASSARRTSGGNTDTQYFGPGTRLTVL.

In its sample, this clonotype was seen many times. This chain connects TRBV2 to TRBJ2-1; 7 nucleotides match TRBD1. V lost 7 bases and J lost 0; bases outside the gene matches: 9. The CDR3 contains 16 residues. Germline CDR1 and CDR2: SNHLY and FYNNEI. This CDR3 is CASNPIRQGSYNEQFF. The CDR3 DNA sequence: TGTGCCAGCAACCCGATACGACAGGGCTCCTACAATGAGCAGTTCTTC.

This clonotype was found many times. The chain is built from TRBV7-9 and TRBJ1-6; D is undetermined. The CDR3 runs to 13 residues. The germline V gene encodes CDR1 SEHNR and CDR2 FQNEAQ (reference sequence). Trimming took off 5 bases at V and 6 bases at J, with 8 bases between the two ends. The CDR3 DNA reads TGTGCCAGCAGCCTCGACATTAATTCACCCCTCCACTTT. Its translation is CASSLDINSPLHF.

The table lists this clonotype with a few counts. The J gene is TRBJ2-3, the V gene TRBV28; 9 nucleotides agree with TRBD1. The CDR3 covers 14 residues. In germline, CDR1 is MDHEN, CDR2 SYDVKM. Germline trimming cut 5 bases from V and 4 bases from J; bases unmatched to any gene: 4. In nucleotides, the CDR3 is TGTGCCAGCAGTGAGGGACAGGGCGCAGATACGCAGTATTTT. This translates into CASSEGQGADTQYF.

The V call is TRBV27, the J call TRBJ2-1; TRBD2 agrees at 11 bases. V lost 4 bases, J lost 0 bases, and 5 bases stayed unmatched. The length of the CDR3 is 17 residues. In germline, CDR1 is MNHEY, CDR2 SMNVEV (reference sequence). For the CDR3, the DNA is TGTGCCAGCAGTTCCCTAGCGGGGGGTCCCTCCTACAATGAGCAGTTCTTC. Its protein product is CASSSLAGGPSYNEQFF.

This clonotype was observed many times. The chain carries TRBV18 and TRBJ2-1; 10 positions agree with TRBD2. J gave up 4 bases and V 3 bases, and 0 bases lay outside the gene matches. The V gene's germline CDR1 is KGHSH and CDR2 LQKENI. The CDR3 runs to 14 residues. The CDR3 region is CASSPSGGYNEQFF. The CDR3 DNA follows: TGTGCCAGCTCACCTAGCGGGGGGTACAATGAGCAGTTCTTC.

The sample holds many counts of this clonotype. The CDR3 coding sequence is TGCAGCGTTGAAGAAAGGGGGCGAGGCACTGAAGCTTTCTTT. It translates to CSVEERGRGTEAFF. This rearrangement joins TRBV29-1 to TRBJ1-1, with 7 bases aligning to TRBD1. The CDR3 covers 14 residues. The V gene's germline CDR1 is SQVTM and CDR2 ANQGSEA. With 0 bases clipped from V and 4 bases from J, the junction kept 5 bases outside the gene matches.

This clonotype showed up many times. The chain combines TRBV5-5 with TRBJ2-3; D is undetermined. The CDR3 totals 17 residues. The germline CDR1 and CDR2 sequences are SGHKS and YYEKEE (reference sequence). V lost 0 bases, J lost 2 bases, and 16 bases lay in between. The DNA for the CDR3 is TGTGCCAGCAGCTTGGAATTTGTGGGCTCAGACACAGATACGCAGTATTTT. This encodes CASSLEFVGSDTDTQYF.

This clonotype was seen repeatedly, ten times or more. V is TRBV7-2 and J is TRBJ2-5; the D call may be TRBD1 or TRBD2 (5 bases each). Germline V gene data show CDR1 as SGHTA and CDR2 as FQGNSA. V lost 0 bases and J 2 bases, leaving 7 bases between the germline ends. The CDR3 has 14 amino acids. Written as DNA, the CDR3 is TGTGCCAGCAGCTTAGCGGGACCTCAAGAGACCCAGTACTTC. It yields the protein CASSLAGPQETQYF.

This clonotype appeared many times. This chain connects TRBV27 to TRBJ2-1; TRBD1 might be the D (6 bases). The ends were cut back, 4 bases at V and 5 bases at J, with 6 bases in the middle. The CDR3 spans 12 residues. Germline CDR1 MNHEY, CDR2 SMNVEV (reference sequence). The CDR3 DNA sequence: TGTGCCAGCAGTTCAGGGGACAATGAGCAGTTCTTC. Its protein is CASSSGDNEQFF.

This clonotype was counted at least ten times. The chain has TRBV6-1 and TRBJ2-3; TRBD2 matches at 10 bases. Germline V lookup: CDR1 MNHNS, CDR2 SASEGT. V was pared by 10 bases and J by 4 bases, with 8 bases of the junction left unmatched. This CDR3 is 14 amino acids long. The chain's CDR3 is CAILLAGYADTQYF. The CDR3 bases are TGTGCCATCTTACTAGCGGGGTATGCAGATACGCAGTATTTT.

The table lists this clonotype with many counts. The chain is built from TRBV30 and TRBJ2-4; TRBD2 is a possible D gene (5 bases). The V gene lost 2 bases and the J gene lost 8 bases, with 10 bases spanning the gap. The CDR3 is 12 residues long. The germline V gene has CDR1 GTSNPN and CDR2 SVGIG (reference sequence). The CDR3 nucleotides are TGTGCCTGGAGTCAAGGGAGAGACATTCAGTACTTC. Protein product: CAWSQGRDIQYF.

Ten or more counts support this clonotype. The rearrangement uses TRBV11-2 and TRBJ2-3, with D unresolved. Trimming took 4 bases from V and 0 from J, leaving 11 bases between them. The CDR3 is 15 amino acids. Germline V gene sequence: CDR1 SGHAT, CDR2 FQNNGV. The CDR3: CASSSTSGSTDTQYF. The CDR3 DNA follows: TGTGCCAGCAGCTCAACCAGTGGGAGCACAGATACGCAGTATTTT.

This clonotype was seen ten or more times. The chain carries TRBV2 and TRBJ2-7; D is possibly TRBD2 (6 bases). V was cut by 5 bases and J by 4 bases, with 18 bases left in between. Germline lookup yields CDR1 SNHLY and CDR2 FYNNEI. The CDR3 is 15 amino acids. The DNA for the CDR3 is TGTGCCAGCAGTACCCGGACCCCCGCGGGGTACGAGCAGTACTTC. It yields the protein CASSTRTPAGYEQYF.

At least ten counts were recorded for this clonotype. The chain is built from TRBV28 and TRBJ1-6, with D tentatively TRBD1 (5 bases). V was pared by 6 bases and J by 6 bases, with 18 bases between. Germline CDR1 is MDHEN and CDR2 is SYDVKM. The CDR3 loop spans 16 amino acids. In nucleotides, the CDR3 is TGTGCCAGCAGCAGCCGGGACTATGGCCGTAATTCACCCCTCCACTTT. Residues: CASSSRDYGRNSPLHF.

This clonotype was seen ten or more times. CDR3 DNA: TGTGCCACCAGCCCACTCGTCGACCGTTCCTCCTACGAGCAGTACTTC. Amino acid sequence: CATSPLVDRSSYEQYF. J is TRBJ2-7 and V is TRBV15; no clear D. The ends were cut back, 5 bases at V and 0 bases at J, with 17 bases in the middle. This CDR3 region has 16 residues. Germline V gene sequence: CDR1 LNHNV, CDR2 YYDKDF (reference sequence).

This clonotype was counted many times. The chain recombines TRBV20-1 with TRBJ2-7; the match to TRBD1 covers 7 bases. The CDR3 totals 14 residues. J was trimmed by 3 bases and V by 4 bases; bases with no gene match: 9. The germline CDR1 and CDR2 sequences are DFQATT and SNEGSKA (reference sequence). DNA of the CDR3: TGCAGTGCTATCGACAGGGACAGTTACTACGAGCAGTACTTC. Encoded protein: CSAIDRDSYYEQYF.